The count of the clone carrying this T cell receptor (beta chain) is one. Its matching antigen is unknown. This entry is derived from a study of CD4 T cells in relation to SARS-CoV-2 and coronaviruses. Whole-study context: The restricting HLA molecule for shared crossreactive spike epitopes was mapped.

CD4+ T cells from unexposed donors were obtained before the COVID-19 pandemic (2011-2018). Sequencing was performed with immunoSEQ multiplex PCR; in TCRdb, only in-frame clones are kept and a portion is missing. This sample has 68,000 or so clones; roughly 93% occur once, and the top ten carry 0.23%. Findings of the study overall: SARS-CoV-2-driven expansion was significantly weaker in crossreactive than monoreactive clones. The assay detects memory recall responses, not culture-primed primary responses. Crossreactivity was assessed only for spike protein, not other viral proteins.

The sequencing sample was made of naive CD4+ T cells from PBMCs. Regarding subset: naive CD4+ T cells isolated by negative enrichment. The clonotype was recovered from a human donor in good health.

The CDR3 is CASSLRADTQYF. The CDR3 coding sequence is TGTGCCAGCAGCTTAAGAGCAGATACGCAGTATTTT. The chain joins TRBV7-9 to TRBJ2-3; D is unclear. Trimming took off 2 bases at V and 4 bases at J, with 4 bases between the two ends. This CDR3 has 12 amino acids. The germline gives CDR1 SEHNR, CDR2 FQNEAQ (reference sequence).